This TCR beta chain was identified during a study of long-term antiretroviral therapy in people with HIV. Whole-study results and caveats: There were no data on ART adherence, viral resistance or therapy changes, a gap that limits inferences about post-ART repertoire changes.

Details on this clone: Its antigen is unidentified.

The assay, immunoSEQ v3.0, was run at survey level. Roughly 40,000-55,000 T-cell genomes per sample were the sequencing target. The data were produced by immunoSEQ multiplex PCR, yet TCRdb's version contains in-frame clones alone and is incomplete. This sample has roughly 28,000 clones, with approximately 90% found just once. At least one PBMC sample before ART and at least two after were required. The CDR3 consists of 15 residues. Trimming took 5 bases from V and 0 from J, leaving 14 bases between them. The V gene's germline CDR1 is SEHNR and CDR2 FQNEAQ (reference sequence). This TCR was recovered from a man between 18 and 29 years old with HIV. The material sequenced was unsorted PBMCs, taken 3.1 years after starting antiretroviral therapy. The rearrangement uses TRBV7-9 and TRBJ2-7, with D unresolved. The CDR3 reads CASSPLSGGSYEQYF. The CDR3 DNA is TGTGCCAGCAGCCCCCTCTCCGGTGGCTCCTACGAGCAGTACTTC.